The clone carrying this T cell receptor (beta chain) was seen many times. What it binds is not known. The data stem from a study of response to subunit inactivated influenza vaccine. Study-wide results and caveats: There was a suggestion from the authors that each seasonal influenza vaccination recruits few new T cells.

The CDR3 spans 16 residues. TCRdb reanalysed the RT-PCR reads using MiXCR and keeps one entry per CDR3 protein. The sample has about 500,000 distinct CDR3 sequences; about 15% are singletons. This receptor was identified in a man between 50 and 70 years old who received an inactivated influenza vaccine. V usage is TRBV21-1 and J usage is TRBJ1-2. TRBV21-1 is deemed a pseudogene. The sample here was CD4+ T cells sorted from PBMCs, taken around 25 months after vaccination. The CDR3: CASSPEAGRTTYGYTF. The CDR3 nucleotides are TGTGCCAGCAGCCCCGAGGCCGGCAGAACCACCTATGGCTACACCTTC.